This TCR beta chain came from a study of blood T cell repertoires in COVID-19. Trimming at V came to 5 bases and at J to 5 bases, leaving 7 bases not matched to a gene. CDR3 length equals 15 residues. From germline, CDR1 is SGHNT and CDR2 YENEEA. Authors' analysis steps: Amplification with reference gene primers provided the estimates of nucleated cell counts. TCRdb's table, derived via immunoSEQ multiplex PCR, lists solely in-frame clones and lacks some. D and trimming were read from the DNA, whereas the V and J calls and clone size are those reported in that table. The sample lists under 200,000 clones; roughly nine tenths were seen once.

The V and J genes are TRBV11-3 and TRBJ2-7, with TRBD1 matching 12 bases. The sequencing input was peripheral blood. The origin of this receptor is a man between 60 and 75 years old with acute or convalescent COVID-19. The CDR3 sequence is CASSRGGQGANEQYF. CDR3 nucleotide sequence: TGTGCCAGCAGCCGTGGGGGACAGGGGGCCAACGAGCAGTACTTC. The full variable domain, its missing parts supplied by reference TRBV11-3 and TRBJ2-7, is EAGVVQSPRYKIIEKKQPVAFWCNPISGHNTLYWYLQNLGQGPELLIRYENEEAVDDSQLPKDRFSAERLKGVDSTLKIQPAELGDSAVYLCASSRGGQGANEQYFGPGTRLTVT.